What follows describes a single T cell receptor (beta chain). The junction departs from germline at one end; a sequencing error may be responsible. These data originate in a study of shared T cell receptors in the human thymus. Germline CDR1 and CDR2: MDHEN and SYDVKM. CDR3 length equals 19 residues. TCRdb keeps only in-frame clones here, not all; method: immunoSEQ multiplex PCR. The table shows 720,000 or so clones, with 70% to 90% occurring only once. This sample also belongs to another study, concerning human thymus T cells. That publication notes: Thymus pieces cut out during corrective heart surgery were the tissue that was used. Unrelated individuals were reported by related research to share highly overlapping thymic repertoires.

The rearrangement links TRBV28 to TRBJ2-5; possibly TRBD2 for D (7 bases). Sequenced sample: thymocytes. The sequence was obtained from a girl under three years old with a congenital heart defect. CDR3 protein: CASRLSPRGAGRVRETQYF. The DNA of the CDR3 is TGTGCCAGCAGGTTATCCCCTCGGGGGGCAGGGAGGGTTCGAGAGACCCAGTACTTC.